Listed below are T cell receptor beta chains from one sample, sequenced in a study of blood T cell repertoires in COVID-19. Clones were sequenced by immunoSEQ multiplex PCR, and TCRdb holds only the in-frame ones, with some missing. The repertoire holds about 260,000 clones, with under 90% as singletons. Material: PBMCs or T cells enriched from blood (not recorded which). These receptor sequences come from a man between 25 and 39 years old with acute COVID-19. The CDR3 runs from the conserved cysteine through the conserved F or W. Fields, in order: V gene, D gene, clone size, J gene, CDR3 protein, CDR3 DNA. The D gene is left open where the match is weak. Size is stated for part of the rows, as once, few or many counts, or as a class when the clone is expanded.

V gene: TRBV3-1/TRBV3-2; D gene: NA; clone size: NA; J gene: TRBJ1-1; CDR3 protein: CASSQDLRGGTEAFF; CDR3 DNA: TGTGCCAGCAGCCAAGATCTGCGGGGTGGGACTGAAGCTTTCTTT
V gene: TRBV6-5; D gene: NA; clone size: NA; J gene: TRBJ2-4; CDR3 protein: CASSSGQVAKNIQYF; CDR3 DNA: TGTGCCAGCAGTTCCGGCCAGGTAGCCAAAAACATTCAGTACTTC
V gene: TRBV18; D gene: NA; clone size: NA; J gene: TRBJ1-1; CDR3 protein: CASSPPQRGTEAFF; CDR3 DNA: TGTGCCAGCTCACCACCTCAGCGGGGCACTGAAGCTTTCTTT
V gene: TRBV4-3; D gene: TRBD2; clone size: few; J gene: TRBJ2-2; CDR3 protein: CASSQDPAGAPGELFF; CDR3 DNA: TGCGCCAGCAGCCAAGATCCAGCGGGAGCCCCCGGGGAGCTGTTTTTT
V gene: TRBV7-9; D gene: TRBD1; clone size: NA; J gene: TRBJ2-1; CDR3 protein: CAGTGGEYNEQFF; CDR3 DNA: TGTGCCGGTACAGGGGGCGAATACAATGAGCAGTTCTTC
V gene: TRBV6-5; D gene: TRBD1; clone size: NA; J gene: TRBJ1-1; CDR3 protein: CATGGNTEAFF; CDR3 DNA: TGTGCCACAGGGGGGAACACTGAAGCTTTCTTT
V gene: TRBV25-1; D gene: TRBD1; clone size: NA; J gene: TRBJ1-6; CDR3 protein: CASSEGTGSSRNSPLHF; CDR3 DNA: TGTGCCAGCAGTGAAGGGACAGGGTCCTCGAGAAATTCACCCCTCCACTTT
V gene: TRBV15; D gene: NA; clone size: NA; J gene: TRBJ1-4; CDR3 protein: CATSREAATNEKLFF; CDR3 DNA: TGTGCCACCAGCAGAGAGGCGGCAACTAATGAAAAACTGTTTTTT
V gene: TRBV28; D gene: TRBD1; clone size: NA; J gene: TRBJ2-1; CDR3 protein: CASSQGTGYYNEQFF; CDR3 DNA: TGTGCCAGCAGCCAAGGGACAGGCTATTACAATGAGCAGTTCTTC
V gene: TRBV4-2; D gene: TRBD1; clone size: NA; J gene: TRBJ1-5; CDR3 protein: CASSQEDQGGNQPQHF; CDR3 DNA: TGTGCCAGCAGCCAAGAGGACCAGGGGGGCAATCAGCCCCAGCATTTT
V gene: TRBV28; D gene: NA; clone size: NA; J gene: TRBJ1-1; CDR3 protein: CASSPSRWNTEAFF; CDR3 DNA: TGTGCCAGCAGCCCTAGCCGGTGGAACACTGAAGCTTTCTTT
V gene: TRBV27; D gene: NA; clone size: NA; J gene: TRBJ2-1; CDR3 protein: CASALGAWILNEQFF; CDR3 DNA: TGTGCCAGCGCCCTGGGAGCGTGGATTCTGAATGAGCAGTTCTTC
V gene: TRBV2; D gene: NA; clone size: NA; J gene: TRBJ2-1; CDR3 protein: CARDALGHPNMQFF; CDR3 DNA: TGTGCCAGAGACGCCTTGGGACACCCAAATATGCAGTTCTTC
V gene: TRBV2; D gene: TRBD1; clone size: NA; J gene: TRBJ1-1; CDR3 protein: CASNRDRNTEAFF; CDR3 DNA: TGTGCCAGCAATAGGGACAGAAACACTGAAGCTTTCTTT
V gene: TRBV19; D gene: TRBD1; clone size: NA; J gene: TRBJ1-5; CDR3 protein: CASSQRTGGSNQPQHF; CDR3 DNA: TGTGCCAGTAGTCAACGGACAGGGGGTTCGAATCAGCCCCAGCATTTT
V gene: TRBV9; D gene: TRBD1; clone size: many; J gene: TRBJ2-1; CDR3 protein: CASSEGQGRSNEQFF; CDR3 DNA: TGTGCCAGCAGCGAGGGACAGGGGAGGTCGAATGAGCAGTTCTTC
V gene: TRBV20-1; D gene: TRBD1; clone size: NA; J gene: TRBJ1-1; CDR3 protein: CSAKGQTEAFF; CDR3 DNA: TGCAGTGCCAAGGGACAGACTGAAGCTTTCTTT
V gene: TRBV19; D gene: TRBD2; clone size: NA; J gene: TRBJ2-5; CDR3 protein: CASSFLGLAGQETQYF; CDR3 DNA: TGTGCCAGTAGTTTCCTTGGACTAGCGGGGCAAGAGACCCAGTACTTC
V gene: TRBV28; D gene: NA; clone size: NA; J gene: TRBJ1-3; CDR3 protein: CASSLLGGSGNTIYF; CDR3 DNA: TGTGCCAGCAGTTTATTAGGGGGCTCTGGAAACACCATATATTTT
V gene: TRBV4-1; D gene: NA; clone size: many; J gene: TRBJ2-6; CDR3 protein: CASSQPPGGGSGANVLTF; CDR3 DNA: TGCGCCAGCAGCCAGCCCCCTGGGGGAGGCTCTGGGGCCAACGTCCTGACTTTC
V gene: TRBV6-4; D gene: TRBD2; clone size: NA; J gene: TRBJ2-1; CDR3 protein: CASSALAGEAEQFF; CDR3 DNA: TGTGCCAGCAGCGCACTAGCGGGAGAGGCTGAGCAGTTCTTC